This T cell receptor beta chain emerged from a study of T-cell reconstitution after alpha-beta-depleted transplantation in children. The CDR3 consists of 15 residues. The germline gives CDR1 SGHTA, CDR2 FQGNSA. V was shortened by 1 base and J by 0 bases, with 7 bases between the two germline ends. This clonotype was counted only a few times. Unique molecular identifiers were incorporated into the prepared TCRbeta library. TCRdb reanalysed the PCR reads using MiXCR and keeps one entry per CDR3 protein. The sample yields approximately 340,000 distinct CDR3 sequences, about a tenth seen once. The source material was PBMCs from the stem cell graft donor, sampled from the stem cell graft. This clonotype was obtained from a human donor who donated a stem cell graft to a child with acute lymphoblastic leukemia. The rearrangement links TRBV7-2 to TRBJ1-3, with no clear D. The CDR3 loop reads CASSLDRISGNTIYF. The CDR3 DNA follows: TGTGCCAGCAGCTTAGATAGGATCTCTGGAAACACCATATATTTT.